This T cell receptor beta chain was identified in a study of blood T cell repertoires in COVID-19. Study-level background: The study drew acute and convalescent COVID-19 samples from the United States, Italy and Spain. PBMCs, B-cell-depleted T cells, or T cells provided the cDNA or gDNA that made up the material.

Per the original data handling: Nucleated cell number was recorded as an estimate derived from reference gene primer amplification. Using immunoSEQ multiplex PCR, the repertoire was profiled, and TCRdb retains in-frame clones only, with some absent. D and trimming were read from the DNA, whereas the V and J calls and clone size are those reported in that table. This sample carries some 220,000 clones, 80% to 90% of them seen once, and the ten largest clones take approximately 18%. The receptor was derived from a woman of 80 years or more with active or convalescent COVID-19. The sequencing sample was made of peripheral blood.

CDR3 amino acids: CASRLDRYEQYF. Here the CDR3 DNA reads TGTGCCAGCAGACTAGACCGCTACGAGCAGTACTTC. The gene calls are TRBV28 and TRBJ2-7, with D possibly matching TRBD2 (5 bases). This CDR3 has 12 residues. Germline CDR1 is MDHEN and CDR2 is SYDVKM. Trimming shortened V by 6 bases and J by 3 bases, and 9 bases separated the two germline ends.